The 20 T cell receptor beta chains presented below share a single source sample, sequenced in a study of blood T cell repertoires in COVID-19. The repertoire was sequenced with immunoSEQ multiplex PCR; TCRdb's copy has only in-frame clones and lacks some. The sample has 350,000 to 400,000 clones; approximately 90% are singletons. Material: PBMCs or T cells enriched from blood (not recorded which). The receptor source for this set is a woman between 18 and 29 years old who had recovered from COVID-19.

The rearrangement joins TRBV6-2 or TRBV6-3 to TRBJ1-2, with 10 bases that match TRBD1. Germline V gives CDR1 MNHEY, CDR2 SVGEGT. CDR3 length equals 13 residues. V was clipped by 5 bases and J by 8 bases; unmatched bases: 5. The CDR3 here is CASSRQGADGYTF. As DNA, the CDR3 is TGTGCCAGCAGTCGACAGGGGGCGGACGGCTACACCTTC.

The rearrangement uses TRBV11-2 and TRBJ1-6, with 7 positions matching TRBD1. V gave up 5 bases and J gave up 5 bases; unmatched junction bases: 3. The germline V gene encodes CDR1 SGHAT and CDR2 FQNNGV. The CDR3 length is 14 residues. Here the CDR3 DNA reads TGTGCCAGCAGCCTGGGACAGAATAATTCACCCCTCCACTTT. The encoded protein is CASSLGQNNSPLHF.

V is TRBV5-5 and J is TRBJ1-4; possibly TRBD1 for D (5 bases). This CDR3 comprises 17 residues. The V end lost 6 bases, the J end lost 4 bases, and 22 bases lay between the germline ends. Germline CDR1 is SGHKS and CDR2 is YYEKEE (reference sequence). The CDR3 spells CASTVGGNSVHNEKLFF. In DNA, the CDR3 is TGTGCCAGCACCGTCGGGGGGAATTCCGTTCATAATGAAAAACTGTTTTTT. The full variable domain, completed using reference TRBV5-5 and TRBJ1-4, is DAGVTQSPTHLIKTRGQQVTLRCSPISGHKSVSWYQQVLGQGPQFIFQYYEKEERGRGNFPDRFSARQFPNYSSELNVNALLLGDSALYLCASTVGGNSVHNEKLFFGSGTQLSVL.

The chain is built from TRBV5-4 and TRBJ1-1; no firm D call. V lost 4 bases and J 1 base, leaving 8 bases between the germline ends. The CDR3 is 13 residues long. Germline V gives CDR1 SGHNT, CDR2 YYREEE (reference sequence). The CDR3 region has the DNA TGTGCCAGCAGCCCGAGGTCGAACACTGAAGCTTTCTTT. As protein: CASSPRSNTEAFF.

The CDR3 region is CASSLAPGLAAADTQYF. The CDR3 region has the DNA TGCGCCAGCAGCTTGGCCCCGGGACTAGCGGCCGCAGATACGCAGTATTTT. The rearrangement links TRBV5-1 to TRBJ2-3; TRBD2 aligns across 11 bases. CDR3 length: 17 amino acids. V gave up 0 bases and J gave up 4 bases; unmatched junction bases: 7. Germline loops: CDR1 SGHRS, CDR2 YFSETQ.

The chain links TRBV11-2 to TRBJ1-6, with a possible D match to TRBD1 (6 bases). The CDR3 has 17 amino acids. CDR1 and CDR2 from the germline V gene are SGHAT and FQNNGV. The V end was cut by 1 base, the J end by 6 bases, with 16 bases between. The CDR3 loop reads CASSLAGTRGGNSPLHF. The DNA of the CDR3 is TGTGCCAGCAGCTTAGCTGGGACACGAGGGGGTAATTCACCCCTCCACTTT.

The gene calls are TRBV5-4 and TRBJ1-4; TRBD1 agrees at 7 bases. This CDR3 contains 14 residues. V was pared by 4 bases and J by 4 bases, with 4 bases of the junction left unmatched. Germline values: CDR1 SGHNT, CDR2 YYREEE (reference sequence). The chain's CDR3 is CASSLDRYNEKLFF. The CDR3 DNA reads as TGTGCCAGCAGCCTGGACAGGTATAATGAAAAACTGTTTTTT.

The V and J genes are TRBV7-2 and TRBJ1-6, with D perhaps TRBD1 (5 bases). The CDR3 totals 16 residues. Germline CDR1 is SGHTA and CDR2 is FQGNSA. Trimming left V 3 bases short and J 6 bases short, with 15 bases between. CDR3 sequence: CASSFGGSFGNSPLHF. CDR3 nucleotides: TGTGCCAGCAGCTTTGGGGGGTCTTTCGGTAATTCACCCCTCCACTTT.

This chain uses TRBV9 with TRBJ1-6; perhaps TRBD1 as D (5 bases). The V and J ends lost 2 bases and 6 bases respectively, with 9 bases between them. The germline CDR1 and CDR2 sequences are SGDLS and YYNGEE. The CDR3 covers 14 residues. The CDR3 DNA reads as TGTGCCAGCAGCGTTGACAGAAGTAATTCACCCCTCCACTTT. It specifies CASSVDRSNSPLHF.

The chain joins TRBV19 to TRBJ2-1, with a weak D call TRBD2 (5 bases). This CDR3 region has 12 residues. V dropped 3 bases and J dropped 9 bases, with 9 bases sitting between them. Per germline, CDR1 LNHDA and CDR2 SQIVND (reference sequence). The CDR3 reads CASSMAGLEQFF. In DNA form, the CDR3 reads TGTGCCAGTAGTATGGCAGGACTTGAGCAGTTCTTC.

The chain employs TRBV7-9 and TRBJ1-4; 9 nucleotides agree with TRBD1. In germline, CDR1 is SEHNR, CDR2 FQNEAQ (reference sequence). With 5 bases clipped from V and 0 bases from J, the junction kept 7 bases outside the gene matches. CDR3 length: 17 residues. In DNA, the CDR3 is TGTGCCAGCAGCAAGGGACAGGGAGTTGCAACTAATGAAAAACTGTTTTTT. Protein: CASSKGQGVATNEKLFF.

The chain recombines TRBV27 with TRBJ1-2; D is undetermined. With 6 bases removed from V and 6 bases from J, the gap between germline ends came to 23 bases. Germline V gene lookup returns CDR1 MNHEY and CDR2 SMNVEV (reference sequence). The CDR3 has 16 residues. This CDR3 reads CASRPRGIPLMDGYTF. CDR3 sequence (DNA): TGTGCCAGCAGACCCCGAGGGATCCCCCTAATGGATGGCTACACCTTC.

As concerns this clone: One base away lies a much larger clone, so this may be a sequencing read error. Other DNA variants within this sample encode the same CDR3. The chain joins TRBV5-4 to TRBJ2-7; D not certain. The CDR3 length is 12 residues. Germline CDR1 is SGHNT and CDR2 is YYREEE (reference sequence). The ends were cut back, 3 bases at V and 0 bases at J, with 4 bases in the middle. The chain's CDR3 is CASSSSSYEQYF. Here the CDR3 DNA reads TGTGCCAGCAGCTCGAGCTCCTACGAGCAGTACTTC.

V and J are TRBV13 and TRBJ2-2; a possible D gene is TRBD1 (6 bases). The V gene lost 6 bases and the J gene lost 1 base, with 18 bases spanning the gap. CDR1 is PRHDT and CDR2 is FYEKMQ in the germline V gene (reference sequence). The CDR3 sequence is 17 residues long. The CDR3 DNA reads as TGTGCCAGCAGATACAGGGAAGCGATATGGAACACCGGGGAGCTGTTTTTT. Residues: CASRYREAIWNTGELFF. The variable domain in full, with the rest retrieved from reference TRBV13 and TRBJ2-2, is AAGVIQSPRHLIKEKRETATLKCYPIPRHDTVYWYQQGPGQDPQFLISFYEKMQSDKGSIPDRFSAQQFSDYHSELNMSSLELGDSALYFCASRYREAIWNTGELFFGEGSRLTVL.

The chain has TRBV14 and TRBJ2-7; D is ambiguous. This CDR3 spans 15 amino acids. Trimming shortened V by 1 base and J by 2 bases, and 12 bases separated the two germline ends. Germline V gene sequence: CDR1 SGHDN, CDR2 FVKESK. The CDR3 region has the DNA TGTGCCAGCAGCCAAGGGGCCCAGTTTGCCTACGAGCAGTACTTC. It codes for CASSQGAQFAYEQYF. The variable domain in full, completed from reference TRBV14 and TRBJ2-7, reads EAGVTQFPSHSVIEKGQTVTLRCDPISGHDNLYWYRRVMGKEIKFLLHFVKESKQDESGMPNNRFLAERTGGTYSTLKVQPAELEDSGVYFCASSQGAQFAYEQYFGPGTRLTVT.

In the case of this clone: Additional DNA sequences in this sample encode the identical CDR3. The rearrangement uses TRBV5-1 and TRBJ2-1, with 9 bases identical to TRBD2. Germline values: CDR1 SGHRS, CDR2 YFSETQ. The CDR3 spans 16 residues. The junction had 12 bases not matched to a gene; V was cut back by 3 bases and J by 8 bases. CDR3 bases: TGCGCCAGCAGCTCAGGTGGCGGGGGGGCCTTCGATGAGCAGTTCTTC. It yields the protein CASSSGGGGAFDEQFF.

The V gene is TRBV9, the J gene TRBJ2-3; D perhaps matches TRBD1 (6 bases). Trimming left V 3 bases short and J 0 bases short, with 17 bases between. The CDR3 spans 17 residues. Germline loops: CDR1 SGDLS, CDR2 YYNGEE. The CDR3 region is CASSATYGTTSTDTQYF. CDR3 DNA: TGTGCCAGCAGCGCAACCTACGGGACAACCAGCACAGATACGCAGTATTTT.

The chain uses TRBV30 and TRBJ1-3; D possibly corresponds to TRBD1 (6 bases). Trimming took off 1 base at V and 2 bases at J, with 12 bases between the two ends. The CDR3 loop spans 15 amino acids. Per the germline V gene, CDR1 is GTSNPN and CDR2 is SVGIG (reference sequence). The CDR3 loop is CAWSEMDRPGNTIYF. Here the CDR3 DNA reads TGTGCCTGGAGTGAAATGGACAGACCTGGAAACACCATATATTTT.

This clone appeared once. The CDR3, as DNA: TGTGCCAGCAGTGAGAGCTCGGGACACCTTCGGGCTGAAGCTTTCTTT. Its protein product is CASSESSGHLRAEAFF. The rearrangement joins TRBV2 to TRBJ1-1; D is perhaps TRBD1 (6 bases). The germline V gene encodes CDR1 SNHLY and CDR2 FYNNEI. CDR3 length: 16 amino acids. V gave up 3 bases and J gave up 6 bases, with 20 bases separating them.

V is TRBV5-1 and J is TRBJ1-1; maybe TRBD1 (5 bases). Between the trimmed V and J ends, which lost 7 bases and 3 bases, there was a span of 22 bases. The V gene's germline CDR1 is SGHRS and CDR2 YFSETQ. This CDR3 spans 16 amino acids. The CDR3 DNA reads TGCGCCAGCTCCTCACTTCAGGGTAGGCCGGACACTGAAGCTTTCTTT. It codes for CASSSLQGRPDTEAFF.